This entry describes one T cell receptor (beta chain). The antigen is not known. As for time point: 2015-2016 season, pre-vaccination. These data originate in a study of follicular helper T cells after annual influenza vaccination. Findings of the study overall: Plasmablast frequency change correlated with clonality change in ICOS+CD38+ cTfh. Undersampling of larger non-cTfh compartments could not be excluded.

Germline V gene sequence: CDR1 SGHNT, CDR2 YENEEA. V lost 5 bases, J lost 1 base, and 4 bases stayed unmatched. The CDR3 extends over 15 amino acids. TCRB sequencing was done at Survey resolution level. Here immunoSEQ multiplex PCR was the method, and the copy in TCRdb shows in-frame clones only, minus some. The sample consists of fewer than 15,000 clones, about 83% of them appearing once. The TCR was taken from an adult who received the influenza vaccine. The chain joins TRBV11-3 to TRBJ2-1; 8 bases agree with TRBD1. The specimen was CXCR5- memory CD4+ T cells sorted from blood, collected on the day of influenza vaccination. The CDR3 sequence: CASSQDRGSYNEQFF. For the CDR3, the DNA is TGTGCCAGCAGCCAAGACAGGGGATCCTACAATGAGCAGTTCTTC.